A single sample is the source of the 4 T cell receptor beta chains below, sequenced in a study of blood T cell repertoires in COVID-19. Assay used: immunoSEQ multiplex PCR; TCRdb lists only in-frame clones, some missing. The sample lists about 180,000 clones; about 85% were seen once. The sequencing sample was made of peripheral blood. Source of these receptors: an older person with COVID-19, enrolled during active disease.

The chain couples TRBV11-2 to TRBJ1-2; D gene unclear. Per the germline V gene, CDR1 is SGHAT and CDR2 is FQNNGV. V gave up 1 base and J gave up 4 bases, with 7 bases separating them. The CDR3 runs 13 residues. In DNA, the CDR3 is TGTGCCAGCAGCTTAGGGGCGACCTATGGCTACACCTTC. Amino acids: CASSLGATYGYTF.

The chain uses TRBV19 and TRBJ1-5; TRBD1 matches at 7 bases. V lost 5 bases and J lost 0; bases outside the gene matches: 10. The CDR3 is made up of 17 amino acids. In germline, CDR1 is LNHDA, CDR2 SQIVND (reference sequence). CDR3 sequence (DNA): TGTGCCAGTAGTCCCAGGGGGGTGGGCAATAGCAATCAGCCCCAGCATTTT. This gives the protein CASSPRGVGNSNQPQHF. The variable domain in full, completed from reference TRBV19 and TRBJ1-5, reads DGGITQSPKYLFRKEGQNVTLSCEQNLNHDAMYWYRQDPGQGLRLIYYSQIVNDFQKGDIAEGYSVSREKKESFPLTVTSAQKNPTAFYLCASSPRGVGNSNQPQHFGDGTRLSIL.

The chain uses TRBV5-1 and TRBJ2-2; D unresolved. CDR3 length: 14 residues. Germline V gene data show CDR1 as SGHRS and CDR2 as YFSETQ. With 2 bases removed from V and 5 bases from J, the gap between germline ends came to 10 bases. The CDR3 protein is CASSFPDSTGELFF. Here the CDR3 DNA reads TGCGCCAGCAGCTTCCCAGATTCAACCGGGGAGCTGTTTTTT.

This sequence joins TRBV19 and TRBJ1-5, with D possibly matching TRBD1 (6 bases). The CDR3 is 14 residues long. CDR1 and CDR2 from the germline V gene are LNHDA and SQIVND (reference sequence). Trimming removed 2 bases from V and 5 bases from J, with 10 bases in between. CDR3 sequence: CASSIQDRYQPQHF. DNA for the CDR3: TGTGCCAGTAGTATACAGGACAGATATCAGCCCCAGCATTTT.